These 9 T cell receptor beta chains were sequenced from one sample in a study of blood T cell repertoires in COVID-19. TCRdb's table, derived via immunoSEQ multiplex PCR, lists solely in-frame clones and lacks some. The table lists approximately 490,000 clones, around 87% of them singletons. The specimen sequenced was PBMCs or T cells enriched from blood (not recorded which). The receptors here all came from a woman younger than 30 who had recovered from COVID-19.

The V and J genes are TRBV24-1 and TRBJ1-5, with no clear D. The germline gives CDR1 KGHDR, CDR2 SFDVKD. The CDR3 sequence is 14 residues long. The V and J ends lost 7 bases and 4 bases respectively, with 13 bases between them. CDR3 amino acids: CATSQHSSNQPQHF. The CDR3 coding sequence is TGTGCCACCAGCCAACACAGCAGTAATCAGCCCCAGCATTTT.

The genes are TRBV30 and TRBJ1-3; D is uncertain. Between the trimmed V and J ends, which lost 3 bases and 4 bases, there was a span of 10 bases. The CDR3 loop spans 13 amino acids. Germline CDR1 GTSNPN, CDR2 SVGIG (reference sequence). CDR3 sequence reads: CAWRRSSGNTIYF. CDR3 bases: TGTGCCTGGAGGAGGAGTTCGGGAAACACCATATATTTT.

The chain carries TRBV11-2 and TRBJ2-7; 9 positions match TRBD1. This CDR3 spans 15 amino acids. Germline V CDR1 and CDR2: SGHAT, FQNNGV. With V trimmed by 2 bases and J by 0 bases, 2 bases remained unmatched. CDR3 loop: CASSLRDRDSYEQYF. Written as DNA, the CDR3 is TGTGCCAGCAGCTTACGGGACAGGGACTCCTACGAGCAGTACTTC.

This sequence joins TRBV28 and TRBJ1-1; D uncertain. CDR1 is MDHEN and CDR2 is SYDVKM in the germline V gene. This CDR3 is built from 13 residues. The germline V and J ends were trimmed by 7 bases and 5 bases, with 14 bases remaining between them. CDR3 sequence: CASILDGGTEAFF. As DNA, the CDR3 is TGTGCCAGCATTCTGGACGGAGGTACTGAAGCTTTCTTT.

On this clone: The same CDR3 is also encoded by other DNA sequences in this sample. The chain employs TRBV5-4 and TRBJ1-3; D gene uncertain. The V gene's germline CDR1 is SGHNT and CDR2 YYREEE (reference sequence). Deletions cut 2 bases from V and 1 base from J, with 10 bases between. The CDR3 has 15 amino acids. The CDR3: CASSLGGNSGNTIYF. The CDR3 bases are TGTGCCAGCAGCTTAGGAGGGAATTCTGGAAACACCATATATTTT.

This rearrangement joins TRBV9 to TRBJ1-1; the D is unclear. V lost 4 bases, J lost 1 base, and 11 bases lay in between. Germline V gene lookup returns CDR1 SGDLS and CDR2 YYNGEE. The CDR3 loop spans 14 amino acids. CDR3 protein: CASSLLTENTEAFF. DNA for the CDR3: TGTGCCAGCAGCCTCCTAACAGAGAACACTGAAGCTTTCTTT.

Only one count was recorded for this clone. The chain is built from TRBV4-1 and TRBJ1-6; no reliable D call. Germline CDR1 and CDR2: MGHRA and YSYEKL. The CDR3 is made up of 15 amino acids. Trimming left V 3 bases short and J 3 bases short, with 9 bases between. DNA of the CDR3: TGCGCCAGCAGCCACAGTTTCTTCTATAATTCACCCCTCCACTTT. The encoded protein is CASSHSFFYNSPLHF.

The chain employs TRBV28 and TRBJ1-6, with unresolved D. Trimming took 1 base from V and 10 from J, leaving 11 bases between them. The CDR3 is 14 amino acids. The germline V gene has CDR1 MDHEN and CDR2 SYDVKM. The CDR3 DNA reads TGTGCCAGCAGTTTATCCTGGAGGGAATCACCCCTCCACTTT. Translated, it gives CASSLSWRESPLHF.

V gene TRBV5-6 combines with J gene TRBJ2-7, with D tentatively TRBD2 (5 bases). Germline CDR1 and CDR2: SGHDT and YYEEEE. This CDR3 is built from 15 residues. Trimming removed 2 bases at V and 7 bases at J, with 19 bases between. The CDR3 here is CASSFSSRFRGEQYF. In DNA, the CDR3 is TGTGCCAGCAGCTTCTCCAGTCGGTTCCGGGGAGAGCAGTACTTC.